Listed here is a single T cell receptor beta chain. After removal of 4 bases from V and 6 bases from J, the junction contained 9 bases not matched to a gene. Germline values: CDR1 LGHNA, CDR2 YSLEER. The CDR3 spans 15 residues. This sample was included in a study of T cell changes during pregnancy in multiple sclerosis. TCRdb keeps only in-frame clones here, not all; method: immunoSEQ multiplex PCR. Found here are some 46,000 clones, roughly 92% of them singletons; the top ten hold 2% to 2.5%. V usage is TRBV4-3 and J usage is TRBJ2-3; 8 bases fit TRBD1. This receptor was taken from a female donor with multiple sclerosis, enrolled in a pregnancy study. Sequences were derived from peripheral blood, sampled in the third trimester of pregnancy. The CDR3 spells CASSRMGQADDTQYF. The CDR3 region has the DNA TGCGCCAGCAGCCGAATGGGACAGGCGGACGATACGCAGTATTTT.